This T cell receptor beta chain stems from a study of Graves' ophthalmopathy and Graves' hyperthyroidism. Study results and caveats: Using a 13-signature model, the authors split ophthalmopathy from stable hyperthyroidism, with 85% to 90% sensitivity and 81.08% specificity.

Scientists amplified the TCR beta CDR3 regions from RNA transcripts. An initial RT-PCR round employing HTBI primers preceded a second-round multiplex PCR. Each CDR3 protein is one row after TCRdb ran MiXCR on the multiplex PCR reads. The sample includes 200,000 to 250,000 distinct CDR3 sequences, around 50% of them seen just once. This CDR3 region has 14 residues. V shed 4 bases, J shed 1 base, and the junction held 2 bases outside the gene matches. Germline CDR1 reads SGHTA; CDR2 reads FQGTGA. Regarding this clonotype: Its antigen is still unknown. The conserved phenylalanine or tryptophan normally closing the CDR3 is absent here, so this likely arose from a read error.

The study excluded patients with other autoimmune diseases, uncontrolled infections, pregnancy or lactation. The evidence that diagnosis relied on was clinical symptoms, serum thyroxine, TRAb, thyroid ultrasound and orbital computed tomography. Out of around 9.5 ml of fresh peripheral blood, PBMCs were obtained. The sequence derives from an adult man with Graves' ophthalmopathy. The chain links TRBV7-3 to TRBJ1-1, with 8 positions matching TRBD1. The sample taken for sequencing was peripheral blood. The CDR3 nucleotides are TGTGCCAGCAGCTCAGGGGGCCGGAACACTGAAGCTTTCCTT. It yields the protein CASSSGGRNTEAFL.